A selection of T cell receptor beta chains follows, all from one sample in a study of T cell repertoires in urothelial bladder cancer. Repertoires were generated with immunoSEQ multiplex PCR, while TCRdb's copy carries only in-frame clones and drops some. The table records over 10,000 clones, 60% to 70% of them present only once. The material sequenced was tumor-infiltrating cells from bladder cancer. The origin of the receptors is a human donor with urothelial carcinoma. Each CDR3 is given with its conserved first and last residue. The D gene is left open where the match is weak. Clone size, where shown, is once, few, many, or a class for clones that have expanded.

clone size,V gene,J gene,D gene,CDR3 protein,CDR3 DNA
NA,TRBV27,TRBJ1-2,TRBD1,CASSLQGPRRQGQLYGYTF,TGTGCCAGCAGTTTACAGGGCCCTCGTCGACAGGGGCAGCTATATGGCTACACCTTC
few,TRBV30,TRBJ1-3,NA,CAWSQGLISGNTIYF,TGTGCCTGGAGTCAGGGACTGATCTCTGGAAACACCATATATTTT
NA,TRBV7-3,TRBJ2-1,TRBD2,CASSDSGGTQFF,TGTGCCAGCAGCGATAGCGGGGGGACACAGTTCTTC
once,TRBV7-9,TRBJ2-1,TRBD1,CASSYRTGVGNEQFF,TGTGCCAGCAGCTACCGGACAGGGGTGGGCAATGAGCAGTTCTTC
NA,TRBV15,TRBJ2-2,NA,CATSRDKGRRGGELFF,TGTGCCACCAGCAGAGACAAGGGGAGAAGGGGCGGGGAGCTGTTTTTT
NA,TRBV11-3,TRBJ2-3,NA,CASNRGPGTDTQYF,TGTGCCAGCAATCGGGGGCCTGGAACAGATACGCAGTATTTT
few,TRBV9,TRBJ1-1,TRBD1,CASSSLGTGRNTEAFF,TGTGCCAGCAGCTCCCTCGGGACAGGGCGGAACACTGAAGCTTTCTTT
NA,TRBV7-3,TRBJ2-2,NA,CASSLGGNANTGELFF,TGTGCCAGCAGCTTAGGAGGGAACGCGAACACCGGGGAGCTGTTTTTT
NA,TRBV7-6,TRBJ2-2,TRBD1,CASSLAATGNRELFF,TGTGCCAGCAGCTTAGCGGCGACAGGGAATAGGGAGCTGTTTTTT
NA,TRBV7-8,TRBJ2-5,NA,CASSFENSVETQYF,TGTGCCAGCAGCTTTGAAAATAGTGTAGAGACCCAGTACTTC
NA,TRBV30,TRBJ2-3,TRBD1,CAWSVLGTETDTQYF,TGTGCCTGGAGTGTCTTAGGGACAGAAACAGATACGCAGTATTTT
NA,TRBV2,TRBJ2-7,NA,CASSEMGFGDEQYF,TGTGCCAGCAGTGAAATGGGGTTTGGAGACGAGCAGTACTTC
few,TRBV4-1,TRBJ2-6,TRBD1,CASSQGDREAGANVLTF,TGCGCCAGCAGCCAAGGGGACAGGGAGGCTGGGGCCAACGTCCTGACTTTC
once,TRBV4-2,TRBJ2-4,TRBD1,CASSQDTTQGTYWSSKNIQYF,TGTGCCAGCAGCCAGGACACTACACAGGGGACCTATTGGTCTAGCAAAAACATTCAGTACTTC
once,TRBV7-2,TRBJ1-5,TRBD1,CASSLGSRGRQPQHF,TGTGCCAGCAGCTTAGGTTCCAGGGGGCGTCAGCCCCAGCATTTT
NA,TRBV18,TRBJ2-1,TRBD2,CASSPRTSGGDSYNEQFF,TGTGCCAGCTCACCTAGGACTAGCGGGGGGGATTCCTACAATGAGCAGTTCTTC
NA,TRBV30,TRBJ2-7,NA,CAWSRDGYEQYF,TGTGCCTGGAGCAGGGACGGCTACGAGCAGTACTTC
NA,TRBV6-6,TRBJ1-2,NA,CASSYGPDFGYGYTF,TGTGCCAGCAGTTACGGTCCCGATTTCGGGTATGGCTACACCTTC
NA,TRBV5-6,TRBJ2-3,NA,CASSLFAGTDTQYF,TGTGCCAGCAGCCTCTTCGCGGGAACAGATACGCAGTATTTT
NA,TRBV19,TRBJ2-2,NA,CASSIVVSGELFF,TGTGCCAGTAGTATAGTAGTCTCCGGGGAGCTGTTTTTT
NA,TRBV4-1,TRBJ1-2,NA,CASSQEDVGYTF,TGCGCCAGCAGCCAAGAGGACGTGGGCTACACCTTC
NA,TRBV4-1,TRBJ2-1,TRBD2,CASSQDSLAGLYNEQFF,TGCGCCAGCAGCCAAGACAGCCTAGCGGGGCTCTACAATGAGCAGTTCTTC
NA,TRBV18,TRBJ2-3,TRBD2,CASSLGGLEGDTQYF,TGTGCCAGCTCACTTGGGGGACTAGAGGGAGATACGCAGTATTTT
few,TRBV19,TRBJ2-7,NA,CASSIGYEQYF,TGTGCCAGTAGTATCGGGTACGAGCAGTACTTC
few,TRBV5-1,TRBJ2-7,NA,CASSYDKYEQYF,TGCGCCAGCAGCTATGACAAGTACGAGCAGTACTTC
NA,TRBV6-5,TRBJ1-3,NA,CASSPQDHSGNTIYF,TGTGCCAGCAGCCCACAGGACCACTCTGGAAACACCATATATTTT
NA,TRBV27,TRBJ2-7,NA,CASSPLRTVYEQYF,TGTGCCAGCAGTCCCCTTCGGACAGTCTACGAGCAGTACTTC
NA,TRBV4-3,TRBJ1-3,NA,CASSQVAQTGNTIYF,TGCGCCAGCAGCCAAGTGGCACAAACTGGAAACACCATATATTTT
few,TRBV9,TRBJ2-5,NA,CASSVVGASLETQYF,TGTGCCAGCAGCGTAGTAGGCGCTAGCCTAGAGACCCAGTACTTC
NA,TRBV11-2,TRBJ1-2,NA,CASSTSRSGGYGYTF,TGTGCCAGCAGCACCAGTCGTTCGGGGGGCTATGGCTACACCTTC
NA,TRBV2,TRBJ1-2,TRBD1,CASSESTGFYGYTF,TGTGCCAGCAGTGAATCGACAGGGTTCTATGGCTACACCTTC
NA,TRBV6-5,TRBJ1-2,NA,CASNKDRKSWYGYTF,TGTGCCAGCAACAAGGACAGAAAAAGTTGGTATGGCTACACCTTC
NA,TRBV18,TRBJ1-1,NA,CASSPPQGRMNTEAFF,TGTGCCAGCTCACCACCGCAGGGGAGGATGAACACTGAAGCTTTCTTT
NA,TRBV5-1,TRBJ2-3,NA,CASSLNGGLGTDTQYF,TGCGCCAGCAGCTTGAACGGGGGCCTAGGTACAGATACGCAGTATTTT
NA,TRBV5-4,TRBJ1-2,NA,CASSPGGATNYGYTF,TGTGCCAGCAGCCCCGGAGGGGCCACTAACTATGGCTACACCTTC
NA,TRBV5-6,TRBJ2-2,NA,CASSLTGHHTNTGELFF,TGTGCCAGCAGCCTCACGGGACACCACACGAACACCGGGGAGCTGTTTTTT
medium-sized,TRBV18,TRBJ1-6,TRBD1,CASSRDRGLSPLHF,TGTGCCAGCTCACGGGACAGGGGGCTTTCACCCCTCCACTTT
once,TRBV7-9,TRBJ2-5,TRBD1,CASSRGTGDVETQYF,TGTGCCAGCAGCCGCGGGACAGGGGATGTAGAGACCCAGTACTTC
few,TRBV7-2,TRBJ1-1,NA,CASSLDNTEAFF,TGTGCCAGCAGCTTAGATAACACTGAAGCTTTCTTT
NA,TRBV11-2,TRBJ2-1,TRBD2,CASSPGLAGAFSYNEQFF,TGTGCCAGCAGCCCCGGACTAGCGGGGGCGTTCTCCTACAATGAGCAGTTCTTC
few,TRBV6-6,TRBJ2-7,NA,CASSSQQFRQYF,TGTGCCAGCAGTTCTCAACAGTTTCGGCAGTACTTC
NA,TRBV11-1,TRBJ2-3,NA,CASSSQNTDTQYF,TGTGCCAGCAGCTCCCAAAACACAGATACGCAGTATTTT
NA,TRBV6-5,TRBJ1-5,TRBD1,CASSSGTGNSNQPQHF,TGTGCCAGCAGTTCCGGGACAGGGAATAGCAATCAGCCCCAGCATTTT
NA,TRBV30,TRBJ1-2,TRBD1,CAWSLLPGQGKSGYTF,TGTGCCTGGAGCTTACTGCCGGGACAGGGGAAGTCTGGCTACACCTTC
NA,TRBV5-1,TRBJ2-3,TRBD1,CASSSTGGGADTQYF,TGCGCCAGCAGCTCGACAGGGGGAGGGGCAGATACGCAGTATTTT
NA,TRBV7-2,TRBJ2-7,NA,CASSNRGAQQYEQYF,TGTGCCAGCAGCAACCGGGGGGCCCAACAGTACGAGCAGTACTTC
NA,TRBV5-1,TRBJ2-7,NA,CASGLTGARSYEQYF,TGCGCCAGCGGATTGACGGGCGCCCGCTCCTACGAGCAGTACTTC
NA,TRBV10-2,TRBJ2-5,TRBD2,CASNQLAGGRETQYF,TGCGCCAGCAATCAACTAGCGGGGGGTAGGGAGACCCAGTACTTC